Shown below are 27 T cell receptor beta chains from a single sample sequenced in a study of cytotoxic CD8 clonotypes in ibrutinib-treated CLL. This table comes from immunoSEQ multiplex PCR, and its TCRdb copy is limited to in-frame clones, with some not included. The sample has tens of thousands of clones; about 65% are singletons. The sample in question was PBMCs, obtained after 12 months of ibrutinib treatment. The receptor source for this set is a human donor with chronic lymphocytic leukemia.

The rearrangement links TRBV5-5 to TRBJ2-6; D is unclear. The length of the CDR3 is 15 residues. V was pared by 2 bases and J by 2 bases, with 8 bases between. Germline loops: CDR1 SGHKS, CDR2 YYEKEE (reference sequence). The CDR3 loop is CASSFGDAGANVLTF. For the CDR3, the DNA is TGTGCCAGCAGCTTTGGCGACGCTGGGGCCAACGTCCTGACTTTC.

The chain couples TRBV30 to TRBJ2-1; a weak D match, TRBD1 (5 bases). The CDR3 is 13 residues long. Looked up from germline, CDR1 is GTSNPN and CDR2 is SVGIG (reference sequence). The CDR3 protein is CVVQNDSQDEQFF. The CDR3 bases are TGTGTCGTACAAAACGACAGTCAGGATGAGCAGTTCTTC.

The chain couples TRBV6-1 to TRBJ2-5, with D unclear. Germline V gene lookup returns CDR1 MNHNS and CDR2 SASEGT. V lost 1 base and J 9 bases, leaving 15 bases between the germline ends. The CDR3 is 14 amino acids. CDR3 in amino acids: CASSEDPGRVAQYF. CDR3 nucleotide sequence: TGTGCCAGCAGTGAAGATCCGGGTAGGGTCGCCCAGTACTTC.

The gene calls are TRBV9 and TRBJ1-2, with 8 nucleotides matching TRBD1. Germline V gene sequence: CDR1 SGDLS, CDR2 YYNGEE. V was clipped by 0 bases and J by 5 bases; unmatched bases: 6. The CDR3 extends over 15 amino acids. For the CDR3, the DNA is TGTGCCAGCAGCGTAGGAACAGGGGGGACTTATGGCTACACCTTC. It encodes CASSVGTGGTYGYTF.

The V gene is TRBV28, the J gene TRBJ2-3; D gene unclear. Looked up from germline, CDR1 is MDHEN and CDR2 is SYDVKM. The V gene lost 4 bases and the J gene lost 4 bases, with 9 bases spanning the gap. The CDR3 sequence is 13 residues long. The CDR3 DNA reads TGTGCCAGCAGTTCAGGCTCATCAGATACGCAGTATTTT. It translates to CASSSGSSDTQYF.

This chain joins TRBV5-1 and TRBJ2-7, with 11 bases matching TRBD2. V gave up 1 base and J gave up 6 bases; unmatched junction bases: 18. CDR1 is SGHRS, CDR2 YFSETQ, per germline. The CDR3 sequence is 19 residues long. In DNA, the CDR3 is TGCGCCAGCAGCTTGCGGGGGCGCGGGGCTAGCGGGAGGAATTTCGAGCAGTACTTC. As protein: CASSLRGRGASGRNFEQYF.

The chain uses TRBV29-1 and TRBJ1-5, with D hard to call. Trimming left V 0 bases short and J 3 bases short, with 6 bases between. CDR1 and CDR2 (germline): SQVTM, ANQGSEA. This CDR3 has 13 amino acids. CDR3 sequence: CSVEEGFNQPQHF. CDR3 DNA: TGCAGCGTTGAAGAGGGGTTCAATCAGCCCCAGCATTTT. The full variable domain, in which reference TRBV29-1 and TRBJ1-5 provide the parts outside the CDR3, is SAVISQKPSRDICQRGTSLTIQCQVDSQVTMMFWYRQQPGQSLTLIATANQGSEATYESGFVIDKFPISRPNLTFSTLTVSNMSPEDSSIYLCSVEEGFNQPQHFGDGTRLSIL.

The chain carries TRBV14 and TRBJ1-1, with 9 bases that match TRBD1. CDR1 SGHDN and CDR2 FVKESK come from the germline V gene. V lost 6 bases, J lost 7 bases, and 6 bases stayed unmatched. The CDR3 covers 13 residues. CDR3 protein: CASSSGTGIEAFF. DNA of the CDR3: TGTGCCAGCAGTTCCGGGACAGGGATTGAAGCTTTCTTT.

This clone was seen ten or more times. The chain links TRBV7-9 to TRBJ2-7; D gene uncertain. The CDR3 runs 11 residues. Germline V lookup: CDR1 SEHNR, CDR2 FQNEAQ (reference sequence). Trimming removed 5 bases at V and 4 bases at J, with 6 bases between. CDR3 nucleotides: TGTGCCAGCAGCGGAACTTACGAGCAGTACTTC. Protein product: CASSGTYEQYF.

V and J are TRBV10-2 and TRBJ1-2; TRBD1 matches at 7 bases. Germline assignment: CDR1 WSHSY and CDR2 SAAADI. This CDR3 contains 14 residues. V shed 2 bases and J 6 bases; nucleotides not matched to a gene: 6. In nucleotides, the CDR3 is TGCGCCAGCAGTGAGACCCGCCAGGGGGATGGCTACACCTTC. Its protein product is CASSETRQGDGYTF.

The DNA of the CDR3 is TGCGCCAGCAGCTTGGCCGATTGGCTAGCGGACTCCACAGATACGCAGTATTTT. This gives the protein CASSLADWLADSTDTQYF. The J gene is TRBJ2-3, the V gene TRBV5-1, with TRBD2 matching 7 bases. Germline lookup yields CDR1 SGHRS and CDR2 YFSETQ. The CDR3 runs 18 residues. V dropped 0 bases and J dropped 2; count of bases not matched to a gene: 12.

The chain combines TRBV7-9 with TRBJ1-1; D possibly corresponds to TRBD1 (5 bases). From germline, CDR1 is SEHNR and CDR2 FQNEAQ (reference sequence). With 3 bases removed from V and 0 bases from J, the gap between germline ends came to 17 bases. The CDR3 consists of 17 residues. As DNA, the CDR3 is TGTGCCAGCAGCTTTGGGACCTTCGGAGACCTGAACACTGAAGCTTTCTTT. Protein product: CASSFGTFGDLNTEAFF.

This rearrangement joins TRBV7-2 to TRBJ2-5, with TRBD1 identical over 8 bases. CDR3 length equals 13 residues. The V gene's germline CDR1 is SGHTA and CDR2 FQGNSA. Unmatched junction bases numbered 3, after V lost 8 bases and J lost 1 base. This CDR3 is CASAGGVQETQYF. The CDR3 nucleotides are TGTGCCAGCGCAGGGGGCGTCCAAGAGACCCAGTACTTC.

J is TRBJ2-7 and V is TRBV7-9, with D hard to call. V was trimmed by 5 bases and J by 6 bases, leaving 11 bases between them. Germline V gene sequence: CDR1 SEHNR, CDR2 FQNEAQ (reference sequence). This CDR3 contains 12 residues. CDR3 sequence reads: CASSRPALEQYF. The CDR3 region has the DNA TGTGCCAGCAGCCGCCCTGCCCTCGAGCAGTACTTC. The complete variable domain, with remaining parts taken from reference TRBV7-9 and TRBJ2-7, reads DTGVSQNPRHKITKRGQNVTFRCDPISEHNRLYWYRQTLGQGPEFLTYFQNEAQLEKSRLLSDRFSAERPKGSFSTLEIQRTEQGDSAMYLCASSRPALEQYFGPGTRLTVT.

This clone was seen once. The junction shows a germline mismatch at one end, possibly a read error. The chain employs TRBV4-1 and TRBJ2-7; the D is unclear. The CDR3 contains 11 residues. Germline V gene lookup returns CDR1 MGHRA and CDR2 YSYEKL. The CDR3 region has the DNA TGCGCCAGCAGCCAAGGCTACGGGCAGTACTTC. Translated: CASSQGYGQYF.

This chain connects TRBV4-1 to TRBJ2-1; 13 bases fit TRBD2. V was pared by 3 bases and J by 7 bases, with 6 bases of the junction left unmatched. There are 16 residues in the CDR3. Germline V lookup: CDR1 MGHRA, CDR2 YSYEKL. The CDR3 region has the DNA TGCGCCAGCAGCCAGGCCGGGACTAGCGGGAATAATGAGCAGTTCTTC. Translating it yields CASSQAGTSGNNEQFF.

The rearrangement uses TRBV18 and TRBJ2-6, with no clear D. Germline V lookup: CDR1 KGHSH, CDR2 LQKENI. V was pared by 1 base and J by 0 bases, with 13 bases between. The CDR3 totals 18 residues. CDR3 nucleotides: TGTGCCAGCTCACCACGTACAGCTTCCCGCTCTGGGGCCAACGTCCTGACTTTC. Translation: CASSPRTASRSGANVLTF.

The chain links TRBV6-1 to TRBJ1-1; TRBD1 matches 8 bases. The CDR3 has 11 residues. Germline trimming cut 6 bases from V and 8 bases from J; bases unmatched to any gene: 2. CDR1 and CDR2 (germline): MNHNS, SASEGT. CDR3 in amino acids: CASRRTGEAFF. The CDR3 DNA reads TGTGCCAGCAGGAGGACAGGGGAAGCTTTCTTT.

CDR3 coding DNA: TGTGCCAGCAGCCGCTTTTTTAGCGGGAGTTACAATGAGCAGTTCTTC. Its translation: CASSRFFSGSYNEQFF. This chain joins TRBV2 and TRBJ2-1; 9 nucleotides agree with TRBD2. The germline CDR1 and CDR2 sequences are SNHLY and FYNNEI. J lost 4 bases, V lost 6 bases, and 10 bases had no gene match. This CDR3 is built from 16 residues.

V gene TRBV9 combines with J gene TRBJ2-2; D unresolved. The germline V and J ends were trimmed by 1 base and 6 bases, with 4 bases remaining between them. This CDR3 is 12 amino acids long. Germline V gene lookup returns CDR1 SGDLS and CDR2 YYNGEE. The CDR3 protein is CASSVISGELFF. The CDR3 bases are TGTGCCAGCAGCGTAATTTCCGGGGAGCTGTTTTTT.

The CDR3 DNA follows: TGTGCCATCAGTGATACGACAGGGTACGTAAATGAGCAGTTCTTC. Amino acid sequence: CAISDTTGYVNEQFF. The rearrangement uses TRBV10-3 and TRBJ2-1; 7 bases line up with TRBD1. V shed 3 bases and J 7 bases; nucleotides not matched to a gene: 9. This CDR3 contains 15 residues. Germline V CDR1 and CDR2: ENHRY, SYGVKD.

The J gene is TRBJ2-7, the V gene TRBV28; tentative D call: TRBD2 (5 bases). V was pared by 3 bases and J by 5 bases, with 26 bases between. The CDR3 totals 18 residues. The germline gives CDR1 MDHEN, CDR2 SYDVKM. CDR3 sequence: CASSFLRGLGGGLDEQYF. The CDR3 coding sequence is TGTGCCAGCAGTTTTCTCCGAGGGTTGGGCGGAGGTTTAGACGAGCAGTACTTC.

This chain uses TRBV11-2 with TRBJ1-1; D perhaps matches TRBD1 (5 bases). Trimming took 6 bases from V and 5 from J, leaving 7 bases between them. Germline V gene lookup returns CDR1 SGHAT and CDR2 FQNNGV. The CDR3 is 11 amino acids. The CDR3 DNA follows: TGTGCCAGCAGAAGGGGTACTGAAGCTTTCTTT. This codes for CASRRGTEAFF.

V and J are TRBV7-6 and TRBJ2-7; D might be TRBD2 (5 bases). Germline values: CDR1 SGHVS, CDR2 FNYEAQ. The CDR3 runs 16 residues. V was cut by 6 bases and J by 3 bases, with 21 bases left in between. The DNA for the CDR3 is TGTGCCAGCAGTACCATAAGCGGTAAGGGTGGCTACGAGCAGTACTTC. As protein: CASSTISGKGGYEQYF.

The rearrangement uses TRBV6-1 and TRBJ2-7, with D possibly TRBD1 on 5 matching bases. This CDR3 region has 14 residues. Germline CDR1 MNHNS, CDR2 SASEGT. V lost 4 bases and J 3 bases, leaving 13 bases between the germline ends. CDR3 region: CASSATWGLYEQYF. The CDR3 DNA sequence: TGTGCCAGCAGTGCGACCTGGGGCCTCTACGAGCAGTACTTC.

This clone was seen a handful of times. V is TRBV2 and J is TRBJ1-5; 7 bases are shared with TRBD1. This CDR3 is built from 17 residues. Germline values: CDR1 SNHLY, CDR2 FYNNEI. V shed 5 bases and J 10 bases; nucleotides not matched to a gene: 20. The chain's CDR3 is CASSLTGTASLISPQHF. The CDR3 region has the DNA TGTGCCAGCAGTTTGACCGGGACAGCATCATTAATCAGCCCCCAGCATTTT.

The chain has TRBV19 and TRBJ1-5; TRBD1 might be the D (5 bases). V was clipped by 7 bases and J by 7 bases, with 17 bases between them. The CDR3 covers 14 residues. Per germline, CDR1 LNHDA and CDR2 SQIVND (reference sequence). CDR3 amino acids: CASKITGGRQPQHF. The CDR3 coding sequence is TGTGCCAGTAAGATAACAGGAGGTCGGCAGCCCCAGCATTTT.